Below, one TCR beta chain is given with its context. Germline CDR1 is MDHEN and CDR2 is SYDVKM. Losses at the gene ends were 6 bases for V and 4 bases for J; bases not matched to a gene: 3. This CDR3 is built from 12 residues. The data derive from a study of blood T cell repertoires in COVID-19. The method was immunoSEQ multiplex PCR; TCRdb's version includes in-frame clones alone and lacks a portion of them. The sample consists of roughly 100,000 clones, about nine tenths of them appearing once. The sequenced material came from peripheral blood. The genes are TRBV28 and TRBJ2-7, with 7 bases identical to TRBD1. The TCR was taken from a woman in her fifties or sixties with COVID-19, enrolled during active disease. CDR3 sequence reads: CASSRGQYEQYF. The CDR3 DNA sequence: TGTGCCAGCAGCCGGGGACAGTACGAGCAGTACTTC.